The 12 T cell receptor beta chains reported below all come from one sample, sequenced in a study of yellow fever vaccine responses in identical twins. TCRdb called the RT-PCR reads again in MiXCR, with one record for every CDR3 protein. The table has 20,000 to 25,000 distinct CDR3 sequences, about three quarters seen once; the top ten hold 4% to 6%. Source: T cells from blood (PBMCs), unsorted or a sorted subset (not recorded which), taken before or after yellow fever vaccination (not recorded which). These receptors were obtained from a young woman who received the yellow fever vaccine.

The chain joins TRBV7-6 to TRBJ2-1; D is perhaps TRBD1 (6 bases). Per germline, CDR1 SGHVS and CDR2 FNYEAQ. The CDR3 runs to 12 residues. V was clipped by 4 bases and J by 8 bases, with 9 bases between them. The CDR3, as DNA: TGTGCCAGCAGCTCAGGGGCTCATGAGCAGTTCTTC. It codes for CASSSGAHEQFF.

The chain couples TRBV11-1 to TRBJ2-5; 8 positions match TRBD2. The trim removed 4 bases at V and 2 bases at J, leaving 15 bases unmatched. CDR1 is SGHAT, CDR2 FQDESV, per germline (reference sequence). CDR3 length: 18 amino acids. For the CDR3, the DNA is TGTGCCAGCAGCTACCCCAGGGCAGGACTAGCTGAACAAGAGACCCAGTACTTC. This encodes CASSYPRAGLAEQETQYF.

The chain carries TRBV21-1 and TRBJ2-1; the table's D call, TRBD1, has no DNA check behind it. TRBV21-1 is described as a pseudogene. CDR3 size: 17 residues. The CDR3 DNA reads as TGTGCCAGCAGCAAAGCCCTCCCAGGGATGGTCTACAATGAGCAGTTCTTC. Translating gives CASSKALPGMVYNEQFF.

The CDR3 region has the DNA TGTGCCAGCAGCATGGACACGTACAATGAGCAGTTCTTC. It yields the protein CASSMDTYNEQFF. This chain connects TRBV11-1 to TRBJ2-1; possible D gene TRBD1, 5 bases. V lost 5 bases to trimming and J lost 4 bases, with 9 bases between them. This CDR3 is 13 amino acids long. CDR1 is SGHAT, CDR2 FQDESV, per germline (reference sequence).

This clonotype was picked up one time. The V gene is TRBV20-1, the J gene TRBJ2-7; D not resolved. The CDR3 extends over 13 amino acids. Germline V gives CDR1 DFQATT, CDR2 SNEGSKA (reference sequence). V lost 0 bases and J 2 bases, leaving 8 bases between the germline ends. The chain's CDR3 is CSARDRTTYEQYV. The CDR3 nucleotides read TGCAGTGCTAGAGACAGGACCACCTACGAGCAGTACGTC.

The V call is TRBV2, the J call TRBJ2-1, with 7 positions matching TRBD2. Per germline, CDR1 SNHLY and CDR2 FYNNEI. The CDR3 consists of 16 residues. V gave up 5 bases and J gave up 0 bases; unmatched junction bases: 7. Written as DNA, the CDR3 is TGTGCCAGCAGTAAATCGCGGGGGAGCTCCTACAATGAGCAGTTCTTC. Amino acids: CASSKSRGSSYNEQFF.

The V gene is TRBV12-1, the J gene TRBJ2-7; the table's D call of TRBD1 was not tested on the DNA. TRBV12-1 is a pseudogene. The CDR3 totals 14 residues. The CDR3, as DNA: TGTGCCAGCAGCTTTGGGGGGAAAACCTACGAGCAGTACTTC. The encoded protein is CASSFGGKTYEQYF.

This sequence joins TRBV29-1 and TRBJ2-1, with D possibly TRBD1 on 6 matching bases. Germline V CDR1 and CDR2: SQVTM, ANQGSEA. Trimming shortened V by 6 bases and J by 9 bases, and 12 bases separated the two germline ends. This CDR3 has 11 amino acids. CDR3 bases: TGCAGCGTGGTAAACAGGGTTGAGCAGTTCTTC. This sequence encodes CSVVNRVEQFF.

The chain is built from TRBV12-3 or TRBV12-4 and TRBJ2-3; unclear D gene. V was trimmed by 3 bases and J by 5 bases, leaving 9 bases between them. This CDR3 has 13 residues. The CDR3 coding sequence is TGTGCCAGCAGTTTTGGTTGGGGAGATACGCAGTATTTT. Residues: CASSFGWGDTQYF.

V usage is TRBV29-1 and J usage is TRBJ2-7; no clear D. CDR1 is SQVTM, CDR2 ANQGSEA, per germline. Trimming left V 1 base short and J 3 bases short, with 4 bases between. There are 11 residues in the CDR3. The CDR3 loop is CSVEASYEQYF. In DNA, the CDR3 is TGCAGCGTTGAAGCAAGCTACGAGCAGTACTTC.

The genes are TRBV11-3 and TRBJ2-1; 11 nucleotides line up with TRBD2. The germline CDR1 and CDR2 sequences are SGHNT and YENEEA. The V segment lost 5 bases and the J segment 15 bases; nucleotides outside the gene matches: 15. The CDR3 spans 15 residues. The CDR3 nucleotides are TGTGCCAGCAGCAGAGATAGGGTAGCGGGAGGGCCTGCGTTCTTC. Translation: CASSRDRVAGGPAFF.

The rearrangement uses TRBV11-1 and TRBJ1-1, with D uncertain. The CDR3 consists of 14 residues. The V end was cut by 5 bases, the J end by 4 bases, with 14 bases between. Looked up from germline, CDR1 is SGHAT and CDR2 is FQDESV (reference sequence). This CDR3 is CASSGPGIFTEAFF. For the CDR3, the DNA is TGTGCCAGCAGCGGACCCGGGATCTTCACTGAAGCTTTCTTT. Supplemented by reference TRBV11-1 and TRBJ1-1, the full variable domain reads EAEVAQSPRYKITEKSQAVAFWCDPISGHATLYWYRQILGQGPELLVQFQDESVVDDSQLPKDRFSAERLKGVDSTLKIQPAELGDSAMYLCASSGPGIFTEAFFGQGTRLTVV.